This T cell receptor (beta chain) was retrieved from a study of cytomegalovirus exposure and HLA in healthy donors. This clone has more than one count but fewer than ten. Per germline, CDR1 SGHVS and CDR2 FNYEAQ. This CDR3 region has 17 residues. V shed 1 base and J 1 base; nucleotides not matched to a gene: 5. The PCR employed 60 Vbeta primers together with 13 Jbeta primers. The protocol was immunoSEQ multiplex PCR, while the TCRdb copy is restricted to in-frame clones and leaves out a portion. The repertoire holds around 160,000 clones, with 75% as singletons. This sequence originates from a male donor in good health and CMV-seronegative. The chain combines TRBV7-6 with TRBJ2-5, with TRBD2 identical over 11 bases. Material: PBMCs. The CDR3 sequence is CASSLGASGRTQETQYF. The CDR3 nucleotides are TGTGCCAGCAGCTTAGGGGCTAGCGGGAGGACCCAAGAGACCCAGTACTTC.